This paragraph covers one T cell receptor beta chain sequence. In this sample, this clone turned up once. Its antigen specificity is not known. No much larger clonotype is one base removed from it; base qualities were not supplied. In total, 666 healthy bone marrow donors made up the cohort. At the time of sampling, every cohort member was nominally healthy, though immune exposures that went unrecorded were likely present. The donor tested CMV seronegative, placing the donor among the 300 to 400 seronegative members of the cohort. Every donor gave a peripheral blood sample, and the peripheral blood mononuclear cells from that sample were used for TCR beta sequencing. Genomic DNA extraction from the blood cell samples was performed with the Qiagen DNeasy Blood Extraction Kit. This sample was taken from a study of cytomegalovirus exposure and HLA in healthy donors (dated by TCRdb to 2016 to 2017). Looking at the study overall: According to an earlier analysis of 550 to 750 of the donors, about 179 million T cells yielded over 100 million unique TCR beta sequences and about 300 Gb of sequence data. About 300 gigabases of sequencing data and tens of millions of unique TCR sequences were included in an early release covering around 600 HLA-typed donors. Of the roughly 400 genotyped donors, more than 75% were placed in the genetic ancestry cluster associated with self-reported Caucasian donors. The aim of the study was to test whether cataloging public T cell receptors could identify signatures of past pathogen exposure. The T cell repertoires of some 700 subjects were profiled by immunosequencing and related to cytomegalovirus serostatus. In addition to the first cohort of approximately 670 subjects, a separate validation cohort of over 90 different subjects was used. To predict cytomegalovirus infection status, the study brought together high-throughput TCR immunosequencing, statistical association of individual TCRs with disease status, and machine learning. A later analysis re-examined previously published TCR beta repertoires from around 670 donors and added high-resolution HLA genotyping to investigate patterns of TCR occurrence. Rather than drawing on any new phenotypic data, the later analysis identified candidate immune exposures from TCR beta sequences and the way those sequences occurred across donors. To decide whether each TCR beta V gene segment behaved as functional or pseudogenic, an earlier analysis of over 500 of the donors relied on high-throughput TCR beta sequencing. Donor age, sex, ethnicity and CMV serostatus were collected together with the repertoire data. A later genetic analysis used genome-wide SNP genotypes for 398 of the 666 donors, treating that subset as a discovery cohort. Every repertoire in the discovery cohort had been generated on one and the same sequencing platform. Both class I and class II loci were covered by HLA typing, at four-digit resolution. Typing coverage varied by locus: roughly 629-640 donors for A, B, C, DRB1 and DQB1; approximately 520 for DQA1; more than 600 for DPA1; approximately 490 for DPB1. Roughly five DR-DQ haplotypes were treated as single units for association and clustering because of strong linkage in the cohort. On average, roughly 250,000 unique TCR beta nucleotide sequences were sequenced per donor among 398 genotyped donors of the cohort, with roughly 18% of those sequences being non-productive.

Study-wide conclusions, independent of this receptor: V-gene and J-gene trimming of TCR beta chains was associated with a missense DCLRE1C variant in a later genetic analysis, and the association was replicated in an independent cohort. Because HLA typing was unavailable for some donors at each locus, only the typed subset was used in association tests. A further reported finding was that TCR beta sequences accurately predicted the HLA-A and HLA-B alleles for most subjects in the first cohort. In a later genetic analysis, fewer N-insertions in productive TCRs were reported among donors in an Asian-associated ancestry cluster than the approximately 710-donor mean. Assigning TCR associations to individual alleles was difficult when HLA alleles, especially DR and DQ, strongly co-occurred. This cohort had only TCR beta chains sequenced, and the lack of alpha or paired-chain data limited which features could be detected. A later analysis found that HLA-associated TCR beta chains were more clonally expanded and had lower generation probabilities than equally common non-associated chains. Roughly uniform sequencing depth across donors was assumed in presence/absence analyses, although this assumption may not hold. In a later analysis, around 17,000 TCR beta sequences were associated with specific HLA alleles at a false discovery rate of 0.05. In vitro tests confirmed that a few of the cytomegalovirus-associated TCR beta chains recognize cytomegalovirus antigens. The classifier was reported to diagnose cytomegalovirus status with high specificity and sensitivity in both the original cohort and the validation cohort. Some IMGT-functional V segments, including TRBV6-2 and TRBV6-3, could not be distinguished by the 87-base-pair reads and were therefore excluded. A total of 150 to 200 TCR beta chains were listed by the study as associated with cytomegalovirus. A later analysis found that TCR association rates varied across HLA loci, with DRB1 alleles showing the most associated TCRs and HLA-C alleles the fewest. A cluster of highly shared sequence variants was judged likely to represent a technical artifact of the sequencing pipeline. Correlated functional status among segregating V segments might be attributable to linkage disequilibrium, but an unknown experimental factor could not be ruled out. Across donors, most TCR sequences were observed very rarely, whereas some public TCRs were present in many individuals. Because counts were too low, approximately 15 rarely observed V segments, including chromosome 9 orphons, were excluded from the earlier analysis of under 650 of the donors. According to a later analysis, parvovirus B19, influenza, CMV and Epstein-Barr virus appeared linked to several top co-occurrence clusters. Immune exposure information for the cohort was limited to CMV serostatus. In a later analysis, most CMV-associated TCR beta chains were found to appear HLA-restricted, with HLA associations seemingly driven largely by CMV exposure. The authors suggested that the approach could potentially be extended to other disease states and immunological phenotypes. In an earlier analysis of some 500 of the donors, most TCR beta V segments appeared in productive rearrangements about 90% or about 30% of the time, broadly matching IMGT annotations.

Libraries were prepared through the immunoSEQ multiplex PCR assay. The multiplex PCR relied on a mix of 60 forward primers for TCR Vbeta segments and 13 reverse primers for TCR Jbeta segments. The CDR3 region of rearranged TCR beta genes was amplified from genomic DNA by a multiplex PCR assay. The amplified TCR beta libraries were sequenced on the Illumina HiSeq System as 87-base-pair reads. In the authors' own workflow: A later analysis counted 75 million to 100 million unique TCR beta chains across the 670 or so repertoires, and some 11 million of these chains were shared by at least two donors. Raw reads were error-corrected and collapsed into unique sequences by a nearest-neighbor algorithm in which closely related sequences were merged to remove PCR and sequencing errors. V, D and J gene segments were assigned by aligning CDR3 sequences to IMGT reference sequences. For a sequence to be retained, a match of at least six nucleotides was required to both a V gene segment and a J gene segment. Rearrangements were called productive when the CDR3 lacked stop codons and stayed in frame with V and J; all others were non-productive. CDR3 was defined according to IMGT convention as the region running from the second conserved V-encoded cysteine to the conserved J-encoded phenylalanine. The earlier analysis of 450 to 750 of the donors excluded any sequence lacking an unambiguous match to a single V gene segment. An earlier analysis of a few hundred of the donors called V segments functional above 56.7% productive rearrangements and segregating when the between-donor standard deviation exceeded 5%. A statistical classification framework was built for diagnosing cytomegalovirus status from the catalog of TCR beta chain sequences. In a later analysis, TCR nucleotide sequences were compared against IMGT/GENE-DB human TR gene sequences so that V and J genes could be assigned. Using the TCRdist pipeline, a later analysis assigned CDR3 sequences along with most-parsimonious VDJ recombination scenarios. A later analysis defined each TCR beta chain by its CDR3 amino acid sequence plus V-gene family, and excluded reads lacking a unique V-gene family. As a way to deal with suspected cross-contamination and a sequencing artifact, a later analysis dropped 450 to 700 nucleotide sequences that were highly shared and had low generation probability. In a later analysis, a clonal expansion index for each public chain was calculated from normalized within-repertoire ranks of inferred template counts. In a later analysis, generation probabilities were computed with a VDJ recombination model fitted to out-of-frame rearrangements, and the resulting probabilities were checked against IGoR. In a later analysis, hypergeometric tests were used to score TCR-TCR, TCR-HLA and TCR-CMV co-occurrence, with a repertoire-size bias correction applied to TCR pairs. In a later analysis, false discovery rates were estimated by permuting HLA or CMV assignments 20 times. A later analysis grouped co-occurring TCRs with DBSCAN, adding TCRdist sequence similarity when clustering within HLA-allele-positive subsets. For co-occurrence clustering, repertoires with fewer than 30,000 or more than 120,000 public chains were excluded, along with a handful of repertoires with anomalous nucleotide sharing. TCRdb holds this immuneACCESS table with in-frame rearrangements only. Some clones are missing; in checked studies, unresolved V genes explain under half, and the rest has no known cause. Clonal size and the V and J genes are those of that table, whereas D and trimming came from the DNA. This sample has roughly 160,000 clones in its table, and around four fifths of those were observed once. The top ten clones comprise roughly 1.3% of the sample.

In the germline V gene, CDR1 corresponds to SNHLY and CDR2 to FYNNEI. Cut back by 5 bases and 8 bases, the V and J ends lie 13 bases apart. Taken from cysteine to phenylalanine, the CDR3 has 14 residues. Only the CDR3 portion is preserved as DNA: 42 bases, with reading frame beginning at the first base. The sequenced material came from PBMCs. The chain is made from TRBV2 and TRBJ1-6; the D gene is perhaps TRBD1, on 5 matching bases. The TCR sequence derives from a woman aged 45-59 years in good health and CMV-seronegative. The DNA is TGTGCCAGCAGTAGGGACGGAGGGCATTCACCCCTCCACTTT. It specifies CASSRDGGHSPLHF.